This is a list of T cell receptor beta chains from one sample in a study of T cell responses to AZD1222 COVID-19 vaccine. TCRdb's copy holds only in-frame clones and misses some; the assay was immunoSEQ multiplex PCR. The sample has about 120,000 clones, 70% to 90% seen once; the top ten hold 9.4%. Sequencing was performed on peripheral blood, taken on day 0 of AZD1222 vaccination. These receptors were collected from an adult in good health. CDR3s include the opening cysteine and the closing phenylalanine or tryptophan. The D gene is left open where the match is weak. Only part of the rows carry a size: once, few, many, or a class if the clone is expanded.

d_gene	abundance	v_gene	j_gene	CDR3nt	CDR3aa
.	.	TRBV28	TRBJ1-2	TGTGCCAGCAGCGGGGGGTCCAAAATAATGGGCTACACCTTC	CASSGGSKIMGYTF
.	.	TRBV16	TRBJ2-2	TGTGCCAGCAGCCAATTTGTCAGGCTCGCGAACACCGGGGAGCTGTTTTTT	CASSQFVRLANTGELFF
.	.	TRBV5-6	TRBJ1-1	TGTGCCAGCAGCTTACTTGTTCGGACGGAGGTGGGTGACACTGAAGCTTTCTTT	CASSLLVRTEVGDTEAFF
.	.	TRBV2	TRBJ2-7	TGTGCCATCGGGACTTTATGGGAGCAGTACTTC	CAIGTLWEQYF
.	.	TRBV19	TRBJ1-1	TGTGCCAGTATCCCATTTGACCGGGACGGAGCTTTCTTT	CASIPFDRDGAFF
TRBD1	.	TRBV18	TRBJ1-5	TGTGCCAGCTCAACATTAGGACAGGGTATTTTTCAGCCCCAGCATTTT	CASSTLGQGIFQPQHF
.	.	TRBV2	TRBJ2-1	TGTGCCAGCAGACAACAGGGTTTAGCCCTAAGCTCCTACAATGAGCAGTTCTTC	CASRQQGLALSSYNEQFF
.	.	TRBV4-3	TRBJ2-2	TGCGCCAGCAGCCAATCGACTAGAAGGCTCGGGGAGCTGTTTTTT	CASSQSTRRLGELFF
TRBD2	.	TRBV4-1	TRBJ2-3	TGCGCCAGCAGCCAAGATGCTAGCGGATACACAGATACGCAGTATTTT	CASSQDASGYTDTQYF
TRBD2	.	TRBV6-5	TRBJ2-7	TGTGCCAGCAGTTACTCGGCTAGCGGGAGGTCCTACGAGCAGTACTTC	CASSYSASGRSYEQYF
.	.	TRBV18	TRBJ2-1	TGTGCCAGCTCACCATTGTCGCCCAATGAGCAGTTCTTC	CASSPLSPNEQFF
.	.	TRBV3-1/TRBV3-2	TRBJ1-2	TGTGCCAGCAGCCAGACTTTAGACTATGGCTACACCTTC	CASSQTLDYGYTF
.	.	TRBV30	TRBJ1-5	TGTGCCTGGAGTGTAATTCGCGGTTCTAGCAATCAGCCCCAGCATTTT	CAWSVIRGSSNQPQHF
.	.	TRBV30	TRBJ1-1	TGTGCCTGGAGACGACAGGTTAACACTGAAGCTTTCTTT	CAWRRQVNTEAFF
.	.	TRBV18	TRBJ2-2	TGTGCCAGCTCACAGTCAACGGCACTAACAGGGGAGCTGTTTTTT	CASSQSTALTGELFF
TRBD2	.	TRBV15	TRBJ2-7	TGTGCCACCAGCAGAGGATCGGGACTAGCGGACCCCTACGAGCAGTACTTC	CATSRGSGLADPYEQYF
.	.	TRBV5-6	TRBJ1-1	TGTGCCAGCAGCTTGGTTCTGAACACTGAAGCTTTCTTT	CASSLVLNTEAFF
.	.	TRBV19	TRBJ1-5	TGTGCCAGTAGTGGACAGCGCAATCAGCCCCAGCATTTT	CASSGQRNQPQHF
.	few	TRBV6-2/TRBV6-3	TRBJ1-5	TGTGCCAGCAGTACCCGGAACTCGGGCCGCAATCAGCCCCAGCATTTT	CASSTRNSGRNQPQHF
.	.	TRBV4-2	TRBJ2-3	TGTGCCAGCAGCCCTCAGTTGGGGGGAGCAGATACGCAGTATTTT	CASSPQLGGADTQYF
.	.	TRBV12-3/TRBV12-4	TRBJ2-5	TGTGCCAGCAGTGGGGACGAGGAGACCCAGTACTTC	CASSGDEETQYF
.	.	TRBV6-5	TRBJ1-6	TGTGCCAGCAGTTACCGAGATAGCTCCTATAATTCACCCCTCCACTTT	CASSYRDSSYNSPLHF
.	once	TRBV15	TRBJ2-7	TGTGCCACCAGAAAACACGGGTCTGTTGAAGAGCAGTACTTC	CATRKHGSVEEQYF
.	.	TRBV4-1	TRBJ1-2	TGCGCCAGCAGCCAAGCATCCAACTATGGCTACACCTTC	CASSQASNYGYTF
.	.	TRBV6-6	TRBJ1-4	TGTGCCAGCATTCAGTACCCCCAGGAGAATGAAAAACTGTTTTTT	CASIQYPQENEKLFF
.	.	TRBV21-1	TRBJ2-5	TGTGCCAGCAGTCCCGGACTAGCGGCCAAAGAGACCCAGTACTTC	CASSPGLAAKETQYF
.	few	TRBV10-3	TRBJ2-2	TGTGCCATCAGGCCAAGCGATAGCGGGGAGCTGTTTTTT	CAIRPSDSGELFF
.	.	TRBV20-1	TRBJ2-7	TGCAGTGCTAGAGGGAACGAGCAGTACTTC	CSARGNEQYF
.	.	TRBV20-1	TRBJ2-7	TGCAGTGTTCGAGTCGACGAGCAGTACTTC	CSVRVDEQYF
TRBD2	.	TRBV4-1	TRBJ2-7	TGCGCCAGCAGCCAAGATTGGACTAGCCGAACCTACGAGCAGTACTTC	CASSQDWTSRTYEQYF
TRBD2	.	TRBV12-3/TRBV12-4	TRBJ2-1	TGTGCCAGCAGTTTCGGAGCGGGGGAGCAGTTCTTC	CASSFGAGEQFF
.	.	TRBV6-5	TRBJ1-1	TGTGCCAGCAGGAAGCCAGGGACCACTGAAGCTTTCTTT	CASRKPGTTEAFF
.	.	TRBV20-1	TRBJ1-1	TGCAGTGCGGCGAGGGACACTGAAGCTTTCTTT	CSAARDTEAFF
TRBD1	.	TRBV6-5	TRBJ2-3	TGTGCCAGCAGGGACAGGGGAGGCACAGATACGCAGTATTTT	CASRDRGGTDTQYF
TRBD2	.	TRBV27	TRBJ2-7	TGTGCCAGCAGTTTAGGGTATAGCGGGGGGATCTCCTACGAGCAGTACTTC	CASSLGYSGGISYEQYF
TRBD2	.	TRBV10-3	TRBJ2-3	TGTGCCATTTCCGGGACTAGCGGGAGGACCGGGATTATAGATACGCAGTATTTT	CAISGTSGRTGIIDTQYF
.	.	TRBV29-1	TRBJ1-3	TGCAGCGCAAACGCAGGGACTGGAAACACCATATATTTT	CSANAGTGNTIYF